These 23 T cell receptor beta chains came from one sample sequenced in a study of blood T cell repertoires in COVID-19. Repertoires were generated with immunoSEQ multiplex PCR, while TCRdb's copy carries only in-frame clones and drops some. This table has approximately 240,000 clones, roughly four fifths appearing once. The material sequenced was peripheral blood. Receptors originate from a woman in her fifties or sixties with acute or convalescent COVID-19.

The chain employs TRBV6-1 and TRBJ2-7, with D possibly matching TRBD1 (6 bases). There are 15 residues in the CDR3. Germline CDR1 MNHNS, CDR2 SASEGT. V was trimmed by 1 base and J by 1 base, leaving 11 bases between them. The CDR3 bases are TGTGCCAGCAGTGAAGGCAACAGGGTTTCCTACGAGCAGTACTTC. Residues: CASSEGNRVSYEQYF.

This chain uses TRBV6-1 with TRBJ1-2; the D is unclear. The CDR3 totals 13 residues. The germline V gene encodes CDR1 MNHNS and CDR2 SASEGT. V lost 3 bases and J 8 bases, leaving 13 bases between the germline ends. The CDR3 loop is CASSDAGAWGYTF. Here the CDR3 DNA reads TGTGCCAGCAGTGACGCGGGAGCCTGGGGCTACACCTTC.

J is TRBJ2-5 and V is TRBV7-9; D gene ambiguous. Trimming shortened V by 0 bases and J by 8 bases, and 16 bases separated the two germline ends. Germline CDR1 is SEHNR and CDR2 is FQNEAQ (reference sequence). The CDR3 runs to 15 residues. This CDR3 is CASSLATRPRVTQYF. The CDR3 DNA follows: TGTGCCAGCAGCTTAGCGACCAGGCCAAGAGTTACCCAGTACTTC.

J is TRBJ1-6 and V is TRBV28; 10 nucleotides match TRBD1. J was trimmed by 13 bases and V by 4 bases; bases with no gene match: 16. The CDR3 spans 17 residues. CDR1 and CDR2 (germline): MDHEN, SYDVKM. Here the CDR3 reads CASSSTGTGVRIHPLHF. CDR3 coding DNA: TGTGCCAGCAGTTCCACCGGGACAGGGGTTCGGATTCACCCCCTCCACTTT.

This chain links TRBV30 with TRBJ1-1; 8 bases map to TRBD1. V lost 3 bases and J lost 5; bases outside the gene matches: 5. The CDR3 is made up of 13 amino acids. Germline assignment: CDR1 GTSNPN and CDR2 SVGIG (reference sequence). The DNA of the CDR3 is TGTGCCTGGAGCGTAGACAGGGGAACTGAAGCTTTCTTT. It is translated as CAWSVDRGTEAFF.

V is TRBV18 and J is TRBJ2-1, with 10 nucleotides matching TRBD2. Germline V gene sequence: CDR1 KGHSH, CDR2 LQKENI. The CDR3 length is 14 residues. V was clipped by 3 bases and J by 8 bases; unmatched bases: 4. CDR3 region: CASSPERGGYEQFF. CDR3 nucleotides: TGTGCCAGCTCACCCGAGCGGGGGGGCTATGAGCAGTTCTTC.

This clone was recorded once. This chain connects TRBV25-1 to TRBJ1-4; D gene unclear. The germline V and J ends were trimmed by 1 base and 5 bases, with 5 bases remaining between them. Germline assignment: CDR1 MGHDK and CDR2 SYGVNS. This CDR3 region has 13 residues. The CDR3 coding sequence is TGTGCCAGCAGTGAATGGGAGAATGAAAAACTGTTTTTT. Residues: CASSEWENEKLFF.

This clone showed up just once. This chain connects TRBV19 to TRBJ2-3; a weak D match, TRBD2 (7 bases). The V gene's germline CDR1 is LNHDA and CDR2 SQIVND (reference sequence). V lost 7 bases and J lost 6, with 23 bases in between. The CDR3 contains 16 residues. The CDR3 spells CASTYRGGGGSDTQYF. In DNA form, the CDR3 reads TGTGCCAGTACCTATAGAGGGGGGGGCGGTTCGGATACGCAGTATTTT.

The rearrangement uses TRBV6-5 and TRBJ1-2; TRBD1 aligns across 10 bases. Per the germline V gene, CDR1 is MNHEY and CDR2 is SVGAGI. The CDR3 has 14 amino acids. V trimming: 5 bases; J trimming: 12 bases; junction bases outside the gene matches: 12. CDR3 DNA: TGTGCCAGCAGTCCTAACCCGACGGGACAGGGGAACACCTTC. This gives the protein CASSPNPTGQGNTF.

The chain's CDR3 is CASSDRSRTLGNEQFF. As DNA, the CDR3 is TGTGCCAGCAGTGACCGATCGAGGACATTGGGCAATGAGCAGTTCTTC. The chain is built from TRBV6-1 and TRBJ2-1; tentatively, D is TRBD1 (5 bases). CDR1 is MNHNS, CDR2 SASEGT, per germline. V was pared by 3 bases and J by 6 bases, with 18 bases between. CDR3 length: 16 residues.

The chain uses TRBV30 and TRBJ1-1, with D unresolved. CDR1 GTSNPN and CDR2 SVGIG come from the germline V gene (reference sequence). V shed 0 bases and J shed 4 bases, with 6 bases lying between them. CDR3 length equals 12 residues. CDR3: CAWSVLGTEAFF. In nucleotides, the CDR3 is TGTGCCTGGAGTGTACTAGGCACTGAAGCTTTCTTT.

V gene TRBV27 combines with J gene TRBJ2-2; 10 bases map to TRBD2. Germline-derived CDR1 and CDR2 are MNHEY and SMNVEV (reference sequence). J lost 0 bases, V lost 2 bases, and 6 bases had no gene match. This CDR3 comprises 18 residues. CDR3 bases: TGTGCCAGCAGTTTAAAACCTAGCGGGGGAACGAACACCGGGGAGCTGTTTTTT. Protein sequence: CASSLKPSGGTNTGELFF.

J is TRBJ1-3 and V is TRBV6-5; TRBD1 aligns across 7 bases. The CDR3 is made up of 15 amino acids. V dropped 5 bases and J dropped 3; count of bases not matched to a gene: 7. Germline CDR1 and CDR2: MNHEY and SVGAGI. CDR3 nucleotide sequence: TGTGCCAGCAGTCGACAGGGAGGATATGGAAACACCATATATTTT. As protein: CASSRQGGYGNTIYF.

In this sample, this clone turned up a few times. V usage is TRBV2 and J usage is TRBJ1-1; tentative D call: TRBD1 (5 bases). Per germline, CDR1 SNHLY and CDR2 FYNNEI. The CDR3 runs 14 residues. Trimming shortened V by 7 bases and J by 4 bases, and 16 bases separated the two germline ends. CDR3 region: CASTLGGGGTEAFF. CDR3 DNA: TGTGCCAGCACTCTCGGCGGGGGTGGCACTGAAGCTTTCTTT.

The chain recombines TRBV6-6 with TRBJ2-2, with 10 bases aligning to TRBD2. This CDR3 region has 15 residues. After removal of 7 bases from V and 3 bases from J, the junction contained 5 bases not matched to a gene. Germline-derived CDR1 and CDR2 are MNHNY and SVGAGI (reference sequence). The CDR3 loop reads CASKSGGADTGELFF. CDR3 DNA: TGTGCCAGCAAAAGCGGGGGGGCAGACACCGGGGAGCTGTTTTTT.

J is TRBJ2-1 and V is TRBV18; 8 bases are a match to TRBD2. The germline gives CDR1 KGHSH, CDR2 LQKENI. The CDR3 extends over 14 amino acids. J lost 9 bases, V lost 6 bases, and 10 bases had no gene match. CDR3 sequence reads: CASSVRGGLGEQFF. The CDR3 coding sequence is TGTGCCAGCTCCGTACGGGGGGGCCTAGGTGAGCAGTTCTTC. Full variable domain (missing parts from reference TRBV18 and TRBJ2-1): NAGVMQNPRHLVRRRGQEARLRCSPMKGHSHVYWYRQLPEEGLKFMVYLQKENIIDESGMPKERFSAEFPKEGPSILRIQQVVRGDSAAYFCASSVRGGLGEQFFGPGTRLTVL.

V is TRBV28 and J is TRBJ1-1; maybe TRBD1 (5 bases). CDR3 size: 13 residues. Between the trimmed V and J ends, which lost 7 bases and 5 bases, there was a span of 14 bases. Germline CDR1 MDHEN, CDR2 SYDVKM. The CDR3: CASKNGGGTEAFF. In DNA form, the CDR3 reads TGTGCCAGCAAGAACGGCGGGGGGACTGAAGCTTTCTTT. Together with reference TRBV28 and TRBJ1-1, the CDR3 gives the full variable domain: DVKVTQSSRYLVKRTGEKVFLECVQDMDHENMFWYRQDPGLGLRLIYFSYDVKMKEKGDIPEGYSVSREKKERFSLILESASTNQTSMYLCASKNGGGTEAFFGQGTRLTVV.

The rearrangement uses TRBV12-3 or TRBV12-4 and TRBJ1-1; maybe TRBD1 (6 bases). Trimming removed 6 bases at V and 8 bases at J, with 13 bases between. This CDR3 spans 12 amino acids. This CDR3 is CASSLDRFEAFF. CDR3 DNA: TGTGCCAGCAGCCTGGACAGATTCGAAGCTTTCTTT.

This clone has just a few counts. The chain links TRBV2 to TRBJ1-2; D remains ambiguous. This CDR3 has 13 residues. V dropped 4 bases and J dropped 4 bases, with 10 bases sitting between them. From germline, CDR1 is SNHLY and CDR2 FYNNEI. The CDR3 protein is CASSARSGYGYTF. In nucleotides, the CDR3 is TGTGCCAGCAGTGCCCGAAGCGGCTATGGCTACACCTTC. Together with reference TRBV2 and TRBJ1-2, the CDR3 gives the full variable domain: EPEVTQTPSHQVTQMGQEVILRCVPISNHLYFYWYRQILGQKVEFLVSFYNNEISEKSEIFDDQFSVERPDGSNFTLKIRSTKLEDSAMYFCASSARSGYGYTFGSGTRLTVV.

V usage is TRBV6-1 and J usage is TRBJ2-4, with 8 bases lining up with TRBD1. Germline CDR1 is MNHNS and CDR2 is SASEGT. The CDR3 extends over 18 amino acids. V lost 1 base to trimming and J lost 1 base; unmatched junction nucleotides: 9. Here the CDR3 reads CASSEGEDRVGAKNIQYF. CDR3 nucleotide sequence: TGTGCCAGCAGTGAAGGGGAGGACAGGGTCGGCGCCAAAAACATTCAGTACTTC.

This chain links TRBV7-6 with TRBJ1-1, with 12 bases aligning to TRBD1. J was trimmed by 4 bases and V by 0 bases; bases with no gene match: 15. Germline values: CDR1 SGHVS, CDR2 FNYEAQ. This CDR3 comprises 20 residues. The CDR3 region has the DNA TGTGCCAGCAGCTTAGCTTACAAACCGGGACAGGGGGCGCCGGGCACTGAAGCTTTCTTT. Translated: CASSLAYKPGQGAPGTEAFF.

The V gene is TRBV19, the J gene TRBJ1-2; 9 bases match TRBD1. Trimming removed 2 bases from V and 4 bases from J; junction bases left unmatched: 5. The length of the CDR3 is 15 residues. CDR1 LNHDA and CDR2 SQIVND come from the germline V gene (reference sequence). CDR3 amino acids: CASSIPGQGAYGYTF. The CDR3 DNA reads TGTGCCAGTAGTATACCGGGACAGGGAGCCTATGGCTACACCTTC.

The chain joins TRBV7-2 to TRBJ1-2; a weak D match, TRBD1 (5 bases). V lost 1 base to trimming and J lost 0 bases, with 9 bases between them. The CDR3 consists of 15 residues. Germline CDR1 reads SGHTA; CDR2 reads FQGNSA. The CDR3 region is CASSLGSGANYGYTF. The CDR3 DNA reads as TGTGCCAGCAGCTTAGGGTCGGGGGCTAACTATGGCTACACCTTC.